This TCR beta chain stems from a study of blood T cells in healthy people across ages. Study in general: Capture via template switching afforded approximately one barcoded beta molecule per two T cells.

Primed by a sample-barcoded 5' primer and a J-beta primer mix, a second PCR proceeded for roughly 6 to 12 cycles. TCRdb re-called the 5' RACE reads with MiXCR, one entry per CDR3 protein. The table shows hundreds of thousands of distinct CDR3 sequences, with 20% to 25% occurring only once. The CDR3 covers 17 residues. Germline V lookup: CDR1 LGHNA, CDR2 YSLEER. V shed 0 bases and J 2 bases; nucleotides not matched to a gene: 3. This clonotype occurred a few times. The sample consisted of blood. The V call is TRBV4-3, the J call TRBJ2-1, with 11 bases aligning to TRBD2. The TCR comes from a man between 65 and 80 years old in good health. The CDR3 DNA sequence: TGCGCCAGCAGCCAAGATTTTAGCGGGAGGGCCTACAATGAGCAGTTCTTC. Residues: CASSQDFSGRAYNEQFF.